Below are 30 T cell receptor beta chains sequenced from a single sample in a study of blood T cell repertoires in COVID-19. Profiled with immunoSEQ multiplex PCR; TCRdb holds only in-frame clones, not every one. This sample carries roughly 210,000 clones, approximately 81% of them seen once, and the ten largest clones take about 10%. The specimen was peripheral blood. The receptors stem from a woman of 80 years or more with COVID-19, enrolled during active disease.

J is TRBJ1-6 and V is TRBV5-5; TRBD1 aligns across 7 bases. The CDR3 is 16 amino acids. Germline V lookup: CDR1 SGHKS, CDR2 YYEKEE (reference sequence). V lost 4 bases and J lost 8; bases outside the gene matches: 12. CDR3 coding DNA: TGTGCCAGCAGCCCCTCGGGCAGGGGGTTTCATTCACCCCTCCACTTT. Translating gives CASSPSGRGFHSPLHF.

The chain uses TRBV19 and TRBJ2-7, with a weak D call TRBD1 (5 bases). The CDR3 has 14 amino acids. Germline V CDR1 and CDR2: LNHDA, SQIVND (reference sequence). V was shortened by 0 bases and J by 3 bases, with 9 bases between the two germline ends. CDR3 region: CASSIESTGYEQYF. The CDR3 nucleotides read TGTGCCAGTAGTATAGAGAGCACAGGCTACGAGCAGTACTTC.

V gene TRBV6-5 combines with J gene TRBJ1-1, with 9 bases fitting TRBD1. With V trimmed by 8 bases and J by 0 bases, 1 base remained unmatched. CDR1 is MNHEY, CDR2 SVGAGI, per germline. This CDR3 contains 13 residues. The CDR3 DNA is TGTGCCAGCGGACAGGGGTTGAACACTGAAGCTTTCTTT. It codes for CASGQGLNTEAFF.

The CDR3 region is CASRTDGIYEQYF. In nucleotides, the CDR3 is TGTGCCAGCAGGACCGACGGGATCTACGAGCAGTACTTC. The chain is built from TRBV6-6 and TRBJ2-7, with D possibly matching TRBD2 (5 bases). Trimming cost V 6 bases and J 3 bases, with 12 bases left between them. CDR3 size: 13 residues. CDR1 is MNHNY, CDR2 SVGAGI, per germline (reference sequence).

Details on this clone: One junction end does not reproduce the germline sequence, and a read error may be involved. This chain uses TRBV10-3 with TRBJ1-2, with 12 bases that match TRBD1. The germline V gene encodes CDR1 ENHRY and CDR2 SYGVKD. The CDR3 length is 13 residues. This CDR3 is CATRGTGGVGKGF. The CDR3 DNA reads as TGTGCCACCAGGGGGACAGGGGGCGTTGGAAAAGGCTTC.

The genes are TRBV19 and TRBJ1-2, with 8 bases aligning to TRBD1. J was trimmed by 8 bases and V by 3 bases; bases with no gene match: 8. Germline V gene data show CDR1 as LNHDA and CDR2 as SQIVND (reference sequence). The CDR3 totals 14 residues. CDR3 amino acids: CASSMDREGSGYTF. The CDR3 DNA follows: TGTGCCAGTAGTATGGACAGGGAGGGGTCCGGCTACACCTTC.

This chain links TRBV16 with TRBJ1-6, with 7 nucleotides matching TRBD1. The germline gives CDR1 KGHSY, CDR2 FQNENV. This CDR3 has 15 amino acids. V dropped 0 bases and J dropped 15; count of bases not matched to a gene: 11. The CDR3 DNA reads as TGTGCCAGCAGCCAATCGGGACAGACCCCCATGCGCCTCCACTTT. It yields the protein CASSQSGQTPMRLHF. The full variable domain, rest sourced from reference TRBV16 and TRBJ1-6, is GEEVAQTPKHLVRGEGQKAKLYCAPIKGHSYVFWYQQVLKNEFKFLISFQNENVFDETGMPKERFSAKCLPNSPCSLEIQATKLEDSAVYFCASSQSGQTPMRLHFGNGTRLTVT.

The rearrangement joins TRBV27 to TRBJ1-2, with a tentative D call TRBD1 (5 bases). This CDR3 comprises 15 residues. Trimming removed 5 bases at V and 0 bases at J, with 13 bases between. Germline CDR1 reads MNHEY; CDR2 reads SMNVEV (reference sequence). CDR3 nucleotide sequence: TGTGCCAGCAGTCCGCAACGGGGGGCTAACTATGGCTACACCTTC. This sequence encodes CASSPQRGANYGYTF.

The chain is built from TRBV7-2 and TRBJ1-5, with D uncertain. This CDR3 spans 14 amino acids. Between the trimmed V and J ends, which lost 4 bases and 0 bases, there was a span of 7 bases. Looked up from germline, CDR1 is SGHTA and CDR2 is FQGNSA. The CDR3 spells CASSSSPSNQPQHF. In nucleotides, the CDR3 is TGTGCCAGCAGCTCTTCCCCTAGCAATCAGCCCCAGCATTTT.

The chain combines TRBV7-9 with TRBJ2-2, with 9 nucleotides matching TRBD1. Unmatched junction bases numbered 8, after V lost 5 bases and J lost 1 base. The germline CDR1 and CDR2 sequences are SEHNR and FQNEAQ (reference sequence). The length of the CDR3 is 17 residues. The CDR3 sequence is CASSPVVGQGNTGELFF. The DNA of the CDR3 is TGTGCCAGCAGCCCCGTTGTGGGACAGGGGAACACCGGGGAGCTGTTTTTT.

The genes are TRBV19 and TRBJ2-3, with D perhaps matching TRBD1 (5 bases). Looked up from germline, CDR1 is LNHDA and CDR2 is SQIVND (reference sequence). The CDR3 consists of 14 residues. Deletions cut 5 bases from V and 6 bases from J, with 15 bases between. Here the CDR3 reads CASSPPRAGDTQYF. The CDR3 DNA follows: TGTGCCAGTAGTCCCCCCCGGGCAGGGGATACGCAGTATTTT. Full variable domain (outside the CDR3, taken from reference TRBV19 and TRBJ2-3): DGGITQSPKYLFRKEGQNVTLSCEQNLNHDAMYWYRQDPGQGLRLIYYSQIVNDFQKGDIAEGYSVSREKKESFPLTVTSAQKNPTAFYLCASSPPRAGDTQYFGPGTRLTVL.

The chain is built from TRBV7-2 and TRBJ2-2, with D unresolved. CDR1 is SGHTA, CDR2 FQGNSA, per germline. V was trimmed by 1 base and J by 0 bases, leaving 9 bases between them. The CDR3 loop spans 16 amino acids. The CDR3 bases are TGTGCCAGCAGCTTAGTATCCAGTACGAACACCGGGGAGCTGTTTTTT. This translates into CASSLVSSTNTGELFF.

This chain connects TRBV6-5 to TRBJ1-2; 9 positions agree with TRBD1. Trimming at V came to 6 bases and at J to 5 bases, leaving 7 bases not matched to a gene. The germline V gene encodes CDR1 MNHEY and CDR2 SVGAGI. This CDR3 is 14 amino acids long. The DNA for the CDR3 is TGTGCCAGCAGGGGACAGGGACAAGCTTATGGCTACACCTTC. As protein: CASRGQGQAYGYTF.

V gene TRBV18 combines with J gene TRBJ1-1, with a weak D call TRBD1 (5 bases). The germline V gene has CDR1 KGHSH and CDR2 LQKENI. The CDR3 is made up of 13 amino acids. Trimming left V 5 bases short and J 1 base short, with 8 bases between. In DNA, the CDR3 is TGTGCCAGCTCAACCGGACAGAACACTGAAGCTTTCTTT. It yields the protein CASSTGQNTEAFF. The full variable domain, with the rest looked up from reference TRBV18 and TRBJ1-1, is NAGVMQNPRHLVRRRGQEARLRCSPMKGHSHVYWYRQLPEEGLKFMVYLQKENIIDESGMPKERFSAEFPKEGPSILRIQQVVRGDSAAYFCASSTGQNTEAFFGQGTRLTVV.

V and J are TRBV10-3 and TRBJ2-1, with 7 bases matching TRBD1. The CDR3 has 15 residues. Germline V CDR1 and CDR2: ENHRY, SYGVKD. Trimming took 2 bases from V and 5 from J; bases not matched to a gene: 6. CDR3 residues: CAISEAPGQNNEQFF. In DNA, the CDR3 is TGTGCCATCAGTGAGGCACCGGGACAGAACAATGAGCAGTTCTTC.

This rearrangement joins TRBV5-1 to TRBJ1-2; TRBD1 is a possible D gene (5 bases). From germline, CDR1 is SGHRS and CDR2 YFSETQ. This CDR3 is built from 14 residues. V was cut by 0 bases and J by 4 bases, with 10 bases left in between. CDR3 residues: CASSLAQGTYGYTF. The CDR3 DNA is TGCGCCAGCAGCTTGGCGCAGGGTACCTATGGCTACACCTTC.

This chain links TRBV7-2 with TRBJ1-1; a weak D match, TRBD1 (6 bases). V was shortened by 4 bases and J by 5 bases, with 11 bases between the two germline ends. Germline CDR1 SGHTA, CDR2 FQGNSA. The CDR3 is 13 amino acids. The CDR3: CASSWYRETEAFF. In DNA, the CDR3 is TGTGCCAGCAGCTGGTACAGGGAAACTGAAGCTTTCTTT.

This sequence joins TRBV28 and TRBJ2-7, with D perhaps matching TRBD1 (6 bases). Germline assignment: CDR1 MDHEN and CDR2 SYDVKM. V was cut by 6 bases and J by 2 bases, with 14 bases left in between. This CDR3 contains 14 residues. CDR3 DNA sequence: TGTGCCAGCAGCCCCCCCACAGGGCCCTACGAGCAGTACGTC. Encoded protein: CASSPPTGPYEQYV.

The chain's CDR3 is CASSQVMGNTIYF. The CDR3 coding sequence is TGCGCCAGCAGCCAAGTAATGGGAAACACCATATATTTT. The J gene is TRBJ1-3, the V gene TRBV4-3; D call uncertain. Germline lookup yields CDR1 LGHNA and CDR2 YSLEER. V was pared by 1 base and J by 4 bases, with 5 bases between. This CDR3 has 13 residues.

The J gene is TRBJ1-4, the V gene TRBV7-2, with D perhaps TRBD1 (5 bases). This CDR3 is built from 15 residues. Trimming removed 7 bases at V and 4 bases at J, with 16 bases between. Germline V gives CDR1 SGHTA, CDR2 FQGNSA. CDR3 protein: CASTRGGRGNEKLFF. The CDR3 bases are TGTGCCAGCACCCGGGGGGGGAGAGGTAATGAAAAACTGTTTTTT.

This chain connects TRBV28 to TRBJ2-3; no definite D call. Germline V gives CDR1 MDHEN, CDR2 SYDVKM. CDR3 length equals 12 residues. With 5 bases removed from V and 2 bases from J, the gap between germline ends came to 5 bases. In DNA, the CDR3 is TGTGCCAGCAGTCAAAACACAGATACGCAGTATTTT. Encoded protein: CASSQNTDTQYF.

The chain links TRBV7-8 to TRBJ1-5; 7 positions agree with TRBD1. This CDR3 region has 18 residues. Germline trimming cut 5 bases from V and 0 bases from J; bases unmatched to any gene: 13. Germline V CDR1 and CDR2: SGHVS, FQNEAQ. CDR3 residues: CASSAGGQGLYSNQPQHF. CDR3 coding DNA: TGTGCCAGCAGCGCAGGGGGGCAGGGGCTTTATAGCAATCAGCCCCAGCATTTT.

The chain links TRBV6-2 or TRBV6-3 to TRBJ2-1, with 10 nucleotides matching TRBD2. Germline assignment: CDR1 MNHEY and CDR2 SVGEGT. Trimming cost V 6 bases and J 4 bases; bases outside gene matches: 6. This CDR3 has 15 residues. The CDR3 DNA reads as TGTGCCAGCAGACCTAGCGGGGGAGATTACAATGAGCAGTTCTTC. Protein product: CASRPSGGDYNEQFF.

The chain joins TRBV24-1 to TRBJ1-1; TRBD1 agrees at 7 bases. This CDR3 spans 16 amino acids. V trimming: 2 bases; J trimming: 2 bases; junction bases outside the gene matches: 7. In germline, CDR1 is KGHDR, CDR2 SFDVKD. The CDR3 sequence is CATSDSTPGGNTEAFF. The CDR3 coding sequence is TGTGCCACCAGTGATTCCACCCCAGGGGGTAACACTGAAGCTTTCTTT.

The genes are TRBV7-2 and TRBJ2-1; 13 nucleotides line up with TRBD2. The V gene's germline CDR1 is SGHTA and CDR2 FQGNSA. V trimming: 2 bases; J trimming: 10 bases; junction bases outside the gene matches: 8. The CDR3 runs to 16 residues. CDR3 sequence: CASSLSIGLAGVEQFF. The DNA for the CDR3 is TGTGCCAGCAGCTTATCCATAGGACTAGCGGGGGTGGAGCAGTTCTTC.

DNA of the CDR3: TGTGCCAGCAGCTTAGGGTCGGCGAACACCGGGGAGCTGTTTTTT. Translating it yields CASSLGSANTGELFF. The genes are TRBV11-2 and TRBJ2-2, with D unclear. The CDR3 totals 15 residues. Trimming stripped 1 base from V and 0 bases from J, with 6 bases between. Germline CDR1 and CDR2: SGHAT and FQNNGV.

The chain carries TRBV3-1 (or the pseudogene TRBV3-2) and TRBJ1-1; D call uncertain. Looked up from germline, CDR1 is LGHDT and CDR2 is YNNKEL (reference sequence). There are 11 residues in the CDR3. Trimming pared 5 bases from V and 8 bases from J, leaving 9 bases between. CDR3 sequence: CASSSHFEAFF. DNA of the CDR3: TGTGCCAGCAGCTCCCACTTCGAAGCTTTCTTT.

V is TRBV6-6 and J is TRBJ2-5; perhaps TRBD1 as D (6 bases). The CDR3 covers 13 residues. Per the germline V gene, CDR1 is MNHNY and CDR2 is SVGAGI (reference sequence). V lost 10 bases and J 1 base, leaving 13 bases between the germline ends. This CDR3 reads CATREGGQETQYF. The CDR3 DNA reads TGTGCCACCCGAGAAGGGGGCCAAGAGACCCAGTACTTC.

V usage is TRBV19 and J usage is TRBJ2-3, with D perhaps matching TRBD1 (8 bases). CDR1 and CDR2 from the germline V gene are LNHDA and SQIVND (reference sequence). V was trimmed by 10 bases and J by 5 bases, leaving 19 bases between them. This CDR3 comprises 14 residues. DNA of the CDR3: TGTGCCACCCACAGGGGGGGCGCGGTAGATACGCAGTATTTT. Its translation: CATHRGGAVDTQYF.

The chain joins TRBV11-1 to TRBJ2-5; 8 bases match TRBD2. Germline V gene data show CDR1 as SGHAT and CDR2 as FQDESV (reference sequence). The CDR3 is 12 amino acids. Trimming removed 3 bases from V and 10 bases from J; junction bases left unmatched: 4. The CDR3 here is CASSLGLGDQYF. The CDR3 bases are TGTGCCAGCAGCTTGGGACTAGGGGACCAGTACTTC.